This entry lists 21 T cell receptor beta chains sequenced from one sample in a study of blood T cell repertoires in COVID-19. Profiling relied on immunoSEQ multiplex PCR, and the TCRdb table lists in-frame clones only, not all of them. The sample has under 200,000 clones, 70% to 90% seen once. The sample consisted of peripheral blood. Receptors were obtained from a woman aged 80 or over with COVID-19, enrolled during active disease.

The rearrangement uses TRBV19 and TRBJ2-2; a weak D match, TRBD2 (5 bases). The CDR3 totals 14 residues. The V end was cut by 6 bases, the J end by 1 base, with 9 bases between. Germline values: CDR1 LNHDA, CDR2 SQIVND (reference sequence). The CDR3 loop is CASSRSGNTGELFF. DNA for the CDR3: TGTGCCAGTAGCAGAAGCGGGAACACCGGGGAGCTGTTTTTT.

The chain is built from TRBV2 and TRBJ1-3, with a tentative D call TRBD1 (5 bases). CDR1 and CDR2 from the germline V gene are SNHLY and FYNNEI. The CDR3 consists of 13 residues. Between the trimmed V and J ends, which lost 5 bases and 9 bases, there was a span of 14 bases. CDR3 in DNA: TGTGCCAGCAGTAGGGGCTCGGCGGTCACCATATATTTT. Translation gives CASSRGSAVTIYF.

V gene TRBV7-9 combines with J gene TRBJ2-3; TRBD2 aligns across 11 bases. J was trimmed by 4 bases and V by 2 bases; bases with no gene match: 11. Looked up from germline, CDR1 is SEHNR and CDR2 is FQNEAQ (reference sequence). This CDR3 has 18 residues. The CDR3, as DNA: TGTGCCAGCAGCTTACCCCGCGGACTAGCGGGCTTTGCAGATACGCAGTATTTT. It codes for CASSLPRGLAGFADTQYF.

The chain combines TRBV19 with TRBJ2-1; unclear D gene. Germline CDR1 is LNHDA and CDR2 is SQIVND (reference sequence). The CDR3 totals 14 residues. V was trimmed by 6 bases and J by 0 bases, leaving 9 bases between them. The CDR3 sequence is CASSIWSSYNEQFF. The DNA for the CDR3 is TGTGCCAGTAGCATCTGGAGCTCCTACAATGAGCAGTTCTTC. Full variable domain (remainder filled in from reference TRBV19 and TRBJ2-1): DGGITQSPKYLFRKEGQNVTLSCEQNLNHDAMYWYRQDPGQGLRLIYYSQIVNDFQKGDIAEGYSVSREKKESFPLTVTSAQKNPTAFYLCASSIWSSYNEQFFGPGTRLTVL.

The chain is built from TRBV28 and TRBJ1-2; TRBD1 agrees at 7 bases. Losses at the gene ends were 8 bases for V and 4 bases for J; bases not matched to a gene: 10. CDR1 and CDR2 from the germline V gene are MDHEN and SYDVKM. The CDR3 sequence is 14 residues long. The DNA for the CDR3 is TGTGCCAGCGGGGGACAGTCCGTCCCCTATGGCTACACCTTC. It codes for CASGGQSVPYGYTF.

In this sample, this clone turned up once. The chain joins TRBV3-1 (or the pseudogene TRBV3-2) to TRBJ1-5, with D unresolved. This CDR3 has 13 amino acids. Germline values: CDR1 LGHDT, CDR2 YNNKEL (reference sequence). V gave up 3 bases and J gave up 7 bases, with 10 bases separating them. The CDR3 DNA reads as TGTGCCAGCAGCCAGGCGGGAGAACAGCCCCAGCATTTT. It codes for CASSQAGEQPQHF.

The gene calls are TRBV10-1 and TRBJ2-6; D remains unclear. Per the germline V gene, CDR1 is WNHNN and CDR2 is SYGVQD (reference sequence). V lost 9 bases and J lost 0, with 15 bases in between. CDR3 length: 16 amino acids. DNA for the CDR3: TGCGCCAGTTTTGATTGGCGACTCTCTGGGGCCAACGTCCTGACTTTC. Translated, it gives CASFDWRLSGANVLTF.

The genes are TRBV9 and TRBJ2-3; D may be TRBD2 (5 bases). Germline lookup yields CDR1 SGDLS and CDR2 YYNGEE. The V end lost 0 bases, the J end lost 1 base, and 6 bases lay between the germline ends. CDR3 size: 14 residues. This CDR3 reads CASSVGGRTDTQYF. The CDR3 DNA sequence: TGTGCCAGCAGCGTAGGCGGGCGCACAGATACGCAGTATTTT.

V is TRBV5-1 and J is TRBJ2-2; 8 nucleotides line up with TRBD2. Germline-derived CDR1 and CDR2 are SGHRS and YFSETQ. Trimming took 0 bases from V and 7 from J; bases not matched to a gene: 2. This CDR3 contains 14 residues. The CDR3 is CASSLGAGDGELFF. DNA of the CDR3: TGCGCCAGCAGCTTGGGAGCGGGGGACGGGGAGCTGTTTTTT.

This sequence joins TRBV18 and TRBJ1-5; 11 bases fit TRBD1. J lost 6 bases, V lost 0 bases, and 4 bases had no gene match. This CDR3 spans 16 amino acids. From germline, CDR1 is KGHSH and CDR2 LQKENI. The CDR3 here is CASSPPMGQGGQPQHF. The DNA for the CDR3 is TGTGCCAGCTCACCACCTATGGGACAGGGGGGTCAGCCCCAGCATTTT.

The chain combines TRBV12-3 or TRBV12-4 with TRBJ1-2, with a possible D match to TRBD1 (5 bases). Trimming pared 1 base from V and 5 bases from J, leaving 8 bases between. The CDR3 sequence is 13 residues long. The CDR3 sequence is CASSLGQQYGYTF. The CDR3, as DNA: TGTGCCAGCAGTTTAGGACAGCAGTATGGCTACACCTTC.

The chain has TRBV6-2 or TRBV6-3 and TRBJ2-7, with TRBD1 matching over 8 bases. Germline V gives CDR1 MNHEY, CDR2 SVGEGT. Trimming removed 6 bases from V and 6 bases from J; junction bases left unmatched: 13. The CDR3 runs to 15 residues. CDR3 nucleotides: TGTGCCAGCAGCCCGACCGGGACAGGTATAAGCGAGCAGTACTTC. It translates to CASSPTGTGISEQYF.

This sequence joins TRBV3-1 (or the pseudogene TRBV3-2) and TRBJ2-7; no clear D gene. Germline lookup yields CDR1 LGHDT and CDR2 YNNKEL (reference sequence). Trimming pared 2 bases from V and 3 bases from J, leaving 8 bases between. The CDR3 extends over 13 amino acids. CDR3 coding DNA: TGTGCCAGCAGCCAATCGGTCTTCTACGAGCAGTACTTC. It yields the protein CASSQSVFYEQYF.

The genes are TRBV6-2 or TRBV6-3 and TRBJ1-5; D possibly corresponds to TRBD1 (5 bases). Germline V lookup: CDR1 MNHEY, CDR2 SVGEGT. V lost 6 bases and J 3 bases, leaving 18 bases between the germline ends. CDR3 size: 16 residues. The CDR3 DNA is TGTGCCAGCAGCCCTGTCGGGACTGGAGCCAATCAGCCCCAGCATTTT. Protein: CASSPVGTGANQPQHF.

This rearrangement joins TRBV27 to TRBJ1-1; perhaps TRBD1 as D (5 bases). Trimming left V 6 bases short and J 7 bases short, with 15 bases between. This CDR3 contains 13 residues. CDR1 MNHEY and CDR2 SMNVEV come from the germline V gene (reference sequence). CDR3 sequence reads: CASSQAGRNEAFF. DNA for the CDR3: TGTGCCAGCAGCCAGGCAGGGAGGAATGAAGCTTTCTTT.

A single count supports this clone. The chain couples TRBV15 to TRBJ2-5; D might be TRBD1 (5 bases). Germline lookup yields CDR1 LNHNV and CDR2 YYDKDF (reference sequence). The CDR3 contains 16 residues. V dropped 0 bases and J dropped 1 base, with 12 bases sitting between them. The CDR3 loop reads CATSRDMTAPQETQYF. The CDR3 DNA sequence: TGTGCCACCAGCAGAGATATGACAGCGCCCCAAGAGACCCAGTACTTC.

V gene TRBV9 combines with J gene TRBJ2-5; D may be TRBD1 (5 bases). V was trimmed by 0 bases and J by 7 bases, leaving 10 bases between them. In germline, CDR1 is SGDLS, CDR2 YYNGEE. This CDR3 comprises 13 residues. The CDR3 DNA reads as TGTGCCAGCAGCGTAGGTTGGCAGGGGACCCAGTACTTC. It yields the protein CASSVGWQGTQYF.

The rearrangement links TRBV7-9 to TRBJ2-2; D is unclear. Germline V gives CDR1 SEHNR, CDR2 FQNEAQ (reference sequence). Trimming took 3 bases from V and 5 from J, leaving 7 bases between them. CDR3 length: 13 amino acids. CDR3 in amino acids: CASSFSPTGELFF. CDR3 nucleotide sequence: TGTGCCAGCAGCTTTAGCCCAACCGGGGAGCTGTTTTTT.

The CDR3 DNA is TGTGCCAGTAAATGGGGAGGCAATCAGCCCCAGCATTTT. Translating it yields CASKWGGNQPQHF. The chain has TRBV5-8 and TRBJ1-5; D not certain. The CDR3 totals 13 residues. Trimming removed 8 bases at V and 2 bases at J, with 11 bases between. CDR1 SGHTS and CDR2 YDEGEE come from the germline V gene.

This clone has just a few counts. V is TRBV28 and J is TRBJ2-7; 8 bases map to TRBD1. V trimming: 3 bases; J trimming: 3 bases; junction bases outside the gene matches: 7. Germline CDR1 is MDHEN and CDR2 is SYDVKM. The CDR3 contains 15 residues. The CDR3 protein is CASSLVGQGLYEQYF. The CDR3 DNA is TGTGCCAGCAGTTTGGTCGGACAGGGCCTCTACGAGCAGTACTTC.

The chain carries TRBV24-1 and TRBJ2-1, with 13 nucleotides matching TRBD2. The length of the CDR3 is 18 residues. The J segment lost 3 bases and the V segment lost 1 base, leaving 5 bases of the junction unmatched. Germline values: CDR1 KGHDR, CDR2 SFDVKD. This CDR3 reads CATSDFGTSGKNYNEQFF. The DNA of the CDR3 is TGTGCCACCAGTGATTTTGGGACTAGCGGGAAGAACTACAATGAGCAGTTCTTC.